The clone carrying this T cell receptor beta chain has a handful of counts. The source of the sample is a study of CD8+CD57+ T cells in acquired aplastic anemia. Genomic DNA, the template, was used for profiling of the TCR beta VDJ and CDR3. A single record per CDR3 protein comes from TCRdb applying MiXCR to the reads. The table shows approximately 160,000 distinct CDR3 sequences, with 35% to 55% occurring only once. Trimming cost V 0 bases and J 1 base; bases outside gene matches: 1. Per the germline V gene, CDR1 is SGHKS and CDR2 is YYEKEE (reference sequence). The CDR3 totals 16 residues. The receptor's source is a human donor in good health. Source material: sorted CD4+, CD8+, or CD8+CD57+ T cells (not recorded which) from PBMCs. V and J are TRBV5-5 and TRBJ2-2; 9 nucleotides line up with TRBD2. The CDR3 sequence: CASSLVLAGNTGELFF. The CDR3 DNA reads as TGTGCCAGCAGCTTGGTACTAGCGGGGAACACCGGGGAGCTGTTTTTT.